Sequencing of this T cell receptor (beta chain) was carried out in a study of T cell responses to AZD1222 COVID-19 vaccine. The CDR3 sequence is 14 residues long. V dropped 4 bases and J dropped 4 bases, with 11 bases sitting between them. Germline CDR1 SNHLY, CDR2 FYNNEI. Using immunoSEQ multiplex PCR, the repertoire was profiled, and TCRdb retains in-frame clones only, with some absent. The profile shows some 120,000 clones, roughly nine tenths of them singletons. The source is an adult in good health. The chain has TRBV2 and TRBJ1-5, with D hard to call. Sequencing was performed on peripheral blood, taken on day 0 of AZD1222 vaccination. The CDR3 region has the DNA TGTGCCAGCAGTGGTCAGGTCAGGAATCAGCCCCAGCATTTT. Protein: CASSGQVRNQPQHF.